This is a list of T cell receptor beta chains from one sample in a study of graft-versus-host responses after intestinal transplantation. Using immunoSEQ multiplex PCR, the repertoire was profiled, and TCRdb retains in-frame clones only, with some absent. This sample has 37,000 or so clones, with around 87% found just once. Sequencing used ileum tissue, obtained more than 200 days after intestinal transplant. The receptors were sampled from a human patient who received an intestinal transplant, so some T cells may come from the graft donor. The CDR3 runs from the conserved cysteine through the conserved F or W. The D gene is left open where the match is weak. The size entry is marked missing in some rows and otherwise reads once, few, many or a size class.

CDR3 protein: CASSLDRISYEQYF
CDR3 DNA: TGTGCCAGCAGCTTGGACAGGATCTCCTACGAGCAGTACTTC
J gene: TRBJ2-7
D gene: NA
V gene: TRBV5-6
clone size: few

CDR3 protein: CASMGADSLYEQYF
CDR3 DNA: TGTGCCAGCATGGGAGCAGACAGCCTCTACGAGCAGTACTTC
J gene: TRBJ2-7
D gene: NA
V gene: TRBV27
clone size: NA

CDR3 protein: CATSRRGGDEQFF
CDR3 DNA: TGTGCCACCAGCAGACGTGGGGGGGATGAGCAGTTCTTC
J gene: TRBJ2-1
D gene: TRBD2
V gene: TRBV15
clone size: NA

CDR3 protein: CASSSITLRGDTQYF
CDR3 DNA: TGTGCCAGCAGCTCCATAACCCTTCGGGGGGATACGCAGTATTTT
J gene: TRBJ2-3
D gene: NA
V gene: TRBV7-9
clone size: NA

CDR3 protein: CASSVYGVEGTDTQYF
CDR3 DNA: TGTGCCAGCAGCGTTTATGGAGTGGAGGGCACAGATACGCAGTATTTT
J gene: TRBJ2-3
D gene: NA
V gene: TRBV9
clone size: once

CDR3 protein: CASSAGLAGVHEQFF
CDR3 DNA: TGTGCCAGTAGTGCGGGACTAGCGGGAGTCCATGAGCAGTTCTTC
J gene: TRBJ2-1
D gene: TRBD2
V gene: TRBV19
clone size: NA

CDR3 protein: CASSFEEGDTQYF
CDR3 DNA: TGTGCCAGCAGCTTTGAAGAAGGAGATACGCAGTATTTT
J gene: TRBJ2-3
D gene: NA
V gene: TRBV7-9
clone size: NA

CDR3 protein: CASFRGDNEQFF
CDR3 DNA: TGTGCCAGCTTCCGGGGGGACAATGAGCAGTTCTTC
J gene: TRBJ2-1
D gene: TRBD2
V gene: TRBV18
clone size: NA

CDR3 protein: CASSLGQGGNQPQHF
CDR3 DNA: TGTGCCAGCAGCTTAGGGCAGGGGGGCAATCAGCCCCAGCATTTT
J gene: TRBJ1-5
D gene: TRBD1
V gene: TRBV13
clone size: NA

CDR3 protein: CASSEAGGWETQYF
CDR3 DNA: TGTGCCAGCAGTGAAGCTGGGGGTTGGGAGACCCAGTACTTC
J gene: TRBJ2-5
D gene: NA
V gene: TRBV6-1
clone size: NA

CDR3 protein: CASSYRDGFYEQYF
CDR3 DNA: TGTGCCAGCAGTTACCGGGACGGATTCTACGAGCAGTACTTC
J gene: TRBJ2-7
D gene: NA
V gene: TRBV6-5
clone size: NA

CDR3 protein: CASSLVPSNDEQYF
CDR3 DNA: TGCGCCAGCAGCTTGGTCCCCAGCAATGATGAGCAGTACTTC
J gene: TRBJ2-7
D gene: NA
V gene: TRBV5-1
clone size: few

CDR3 protein: CASRTGHSGNTIYF
CDR3 DNA: TGTGCCAGCCGGACGGGACACTCTGGAAACACCATATATTTT
J gene: TRBJ1-3
D gene: NA
V gene: TRBV19
clone size: NA

CDR3 protein: CASSYSPGGGEQYF
CDR3 DNA: TGTGCCAGCAGTTACTCGCCAGGGGGCGGGGAGCAGTACTTC
J gene: TRBJ2-7
D gene: TRBD1
V gene: TRBV6-5
clone size: NA

CDR3 protein: CASSWLTGGVGETQYF
CDR3 DNA: TGTGCCAGCAGTTGGCTGACAGGGGGCGTTGGAGAGACCCAGTACTTC
J gene: TRBJ2-5
D gene: TRBD1
V gene: TRBV6-6
clone size: NA

CDR3 protein: CASRVGTQGWYEQYF
CDR3 DNA: TGTGCCAGCAGGGTTGGTACACAGGGATGGTACGAGCAGTACTTC
J gene: TRBJ2-7
D gene: NA
V gene: TRBV6-1
clone size: NA

CDR3 protein: CASRAGTGSNQPQHF
CDR3 DNA: TGTGCCAGCAGAGCCGGGACAGGGAGCAATCAGCCCCAGCATTTT
J gene: TRBJ1-5
D gene: TRBD1
V gene: TRBV2
clone size: NA

CDR3 protein: CASSYSIEAFF
CDR3 DNA: TGTGCCAGCAGTTACAGCATTGAAGCTTTCTTT
J gene: TRBJ1-1
D gene: NA
V gene: TRBV6-6
clone size: few

CDR3 protein: CASSIVAGDEQFF
CDR3 DNA: TGTGCCAGTAGTATAGTGGCAGGCGATGAGCAGTTCTTC
J gene: TRBJ2-1
D gene: NA
V gene: TRBV19
clone size: NA

CDR3 protein: CASSPHVDQPQHF
CDR3 DNA: TGTGCCAGCTCACCCCACGTGGATCAGCCCCAGCATTTT
J gene: TRBJ1-5
D gene: NA
V gene: TRBV18
clone size: NA

CDR3 protein: CASSLLTLAGGAYNEQFF
CDR3 DNA: TGCGCCAGCAGCTTGCTGACCTTAGCGGGAGGGGCGTACAATGAGCAGTTCTTC
J gene: TRBJ2-1
D gene: TRBD2
V gene: TRBV5-1
clone size: NA

CDR3 protein: CASSLGGHPFDTEAFF
CDR3 DNA: TGTGCCAGCAGCTTAGGAGGTCACCCCTTCGACACTGAAGCTTTCTTT
J gene: TRBJ1-1
D gene: NA
V gene: TRBV5-5
clone size: NA

CDR3 protein: CATSRDTVSGELFF
CDR3 DNA: TGTGCCACCAGCAGAGATACAGTGTCCGGGGAGCTGTTTTTT
J gene: TRBJ2-2
D gene: NA
V gene: TRBV15
clone size: NA

CDR3 protein: CASSWDRSYEQYF
CDR3 DNA: TGTGCCAGCAGTTGGGACAGGTCCTACGAGCAGTACTTC
J gene: TRBJ2-7
D gene: TRBD1
V gene: TRBV5-4
clone size: NA

CDR3 protein: CASSLVPAGVEETQYF
CDR3 DNA: TGTGCCAGCAGCTTAGTCCCTGCGGGAGTAGAAGAGACCCAGTACTTC
J gene: TRBJ2-5
D gene: TRBD2
V gene: TRBV11-3
clone size: few

CDR3 protein: CASSLQGASSDTIYF
CDR3 DNA: TGCGCCAGCAGCTTGCAGGGGGCTTCCTCGGACACCATATATTTT
J gene: TRBJ1-3
D gene: TRBD1
V gene: TRBV5-1
clone size: NA

CDR3 protein: CASSLEQDNPYGYTF
CDR3 DNA: TGTGCCAGCAGTTTAGAACAGGACAACCCCTATGGCTACACCTTC
J gene: TRBJ1-2
D gene: NA
V gene: TRBV27
clone size: NA

CDR3 protein: CASSKNRDFNYGYTF
CDR3 DNA: TGTGCCAGCAGTAAAAACAGGGATTTCAACTATGGCTACACCTTC
J gene: TRBJ1-2
D gene: NA
V gene: TRBV27
clone size: NA